The 6 T cell receptor beta chains presented below share a single source sample, sequenced in a study of blood T cell repertoires in COVID-19. Method: immunoSEQ multiplex PCR; TCRdb's copy keeps in-frame clones and lacks some. This sample has 330,000 or so clones, with roughly 87% found just once. Sequences were obtained from peripheral blood. The receptor set was obtained from a man between 25 and 39 years old with COVID-19, enrolled during active disease.

The gene calls are TRBV5-6 and TRBJ2-7; D is undetermined. CDR3 length: 11 residues. Trimming left V 4 bases short and J 5 bases short, with 7 bases between. Germline CDR1 SGHDT, CDR2 YYEEEE. The CDR3 sequence: CASSSFHEQYF. The CDR3 coding sequence is TGTGCCAGCAGCAGCTTTCACGAGCAGTACTTC.

This rearrangement joins TRBV7-9 to TRBJ2-5; D not certain. Germline assignment: CDR1 SEHNR and CDR2 FQNEAQ (reference sequence). The CDR3 runs 15 residues. Deletions cut 1 base from V and 1 base from J, with 10 bases between. The CDR3 nucleotides read TGTGCCAGCAGCTTAGGAGTAGTCCGCCAAGAGACCCAGTACTTC. This encodes CASSLGVVRQETQYF.

The CDR3 loop is CASSPFSYEQYF. The CDR3 DNA reads as TGTGCCAGCAGTCCCTTTTCCTACGAGCAGTACTTC. This chain links TRBV2 with TRBJ2-7; no reliable D call. Per the germline V gene, CDR1 is SNHLY and CDR2 is FYNNEI. V lost 5 bases and J 1 base, leaving 6 bases between the germline ends. The CDR3 loop spans 12 amino acids. Supplemented by reference TRBV2 and TRBJ2-7, the full variable domain reads EPEVTQTPSHQVTQMGQEVILRCVPISNHLYFYWYRQILGQKVEFLVSFYNNEISEKSEIFDDQFSVERPDGSNFTLKIRSTKLEDSAMYFCASSPFSYEQYFGPGTRLTVT.

The sample holds a few counts of this clone. The rearrangement joins TRBV5-8 to TRBJ2-7; TRBD2 is a possible D gene (6 bases). The germline V and J ends were trimmed by 4 bases and 3 bases, with 20 bases remaining between them. The germline V gene has CDR1 SGHTS and CDR2 YDEGEE. The CDR3 spans 16 residues. CDR3: CASSGGTRGLGYEQYF. CDR3 DNA: TGTGCCAGCAGCGGTGGGACTCGGGGATTAGGCTACGAGCAGTACTTC.

This chain uses TRBV3-1 (or the pseudogene TRBV3-2) with TRBJ2-3; the match to TRBD2 covers 14 bases. Germline CDR1 and CDR2: LGHDT and YNNKEL (reference sequence). With V trimmed by 5 bases and J by 4 bases, 5 bases remained unmatched. The CDR3 sequence is 16 residues long. For the CDR3, the DNA is TGTGCCAGCAGCTCGAGACTAGCGGGGGGGCCAGATACGCAGTATTTT. Protein: CASSSRLAGGPDTQYF.

The rearrangement uses TRBV28 and TRBJ1-4; 7 bases map to TRBD1. This CDR3 comprises 16 residues. Germline-derived CDR1 and CDR2 are MDHEN and SYDVKM. Trimming at V came to 4 bases and at J to 8 bases, leaving 13 bases not matched to a gene. The CDR3 bases are TGTGCCAGCAGTTCCCGTACCAGGGGGATGAAGGAAAAACTGTTTTTT. As protein: CASSSRTRGMKEKLFF.